The 22 T cell receptor beta chains given below trace back to one sample, sequenced in a study of beta chain features in type 1 diabetes. Their recognized antigens are unknown. Broader study findings: Shorter TCRB CDR3s, moderately but significantly so, marked every one of the four CD4+ subsets in Type 1 diabetes patients.

Expressed TCRB transcripts were sequenced after all isolated RNA was converted to cDNA. The assay was immunoSEQ multiplex PCR, and TCRdb's table has in-frame clones only and misses some. The data show around 97,000 clones, with 28% seen just once and 0.5% to 0.6% held by the top ten. Sequencing used central memory CD4+ T cells from blood. Source of these receptors: a woman aged 18-29 years with type 1 diabetes.

The table lists this clone with many counts. The rearrangement joins TRBV18 to TRBJ1-2; TRBD1 matches 8 bases. The CDR3 spans 15 residues. With V trimmed by 4 bases and J by 2 bases, 6 bases remained unmatched. In germline, CDR1 is KGHSH, CDR2 LQKENI. The CDR3 region is CASSLRTGLNYGYTF. The DNA for the CDR3 is TGTGCCAGCTCACTCCGGACAGGGCTGAACTATGGCTACACCTTC.

This clone was counted only a few times. The genes are TRBV4-2 and TRBJ2-1; 7 bases match TRBD1. The trim removed 6 bases at V and 9 bases at J, leaving 5 bases unmatched. CDR3 length: 12 residues. CDR1 is LGHNA, CDR2 YNFKEQ, per germline. The CDR3 protein is CASSNRGGEQFF. For the CDR3, the DNA is TGTGCCAGCAGTAACAGGGGTGGTGAGCAGTTCTTC.

The chain combines TRBV5-1 with TRBJ2-1; 7 bases align to TRBD1. Trimming cost V 2 bases and J 7 bases; bases outside gene matches: 12. Germline values: CDR1 SGHRS, CDR2 YFSETQ. This CDR3 region has 16 residues. The CDR3, as DNA: TGCGCCAGCAGCTTAACTTTGGGGACACAGGGGAATGAGCAGTTCTTC. It specifies CASSLTLGTQGNEQFF.

This clone was found a few times. V and J are TRBV6-1 and TRBJ2-2; no definite D call. The CDR3 extends over 13 amino acids. The germline gives CDR1 MNHNS, CDR2 SASEGT. The V and J ends lost 8 bases and 1 base respectively, with 8 bases between them. The CDR3 DNA follows: TGTGCCAGCCTCCCGGTGAACACCGGGGAGCTGTTTTTT. Protein: CASLPVNTGELFF.

The rearrangement joins TRBV27 to TRBJ1-2, with a tentative D call TRBD1 (5 bases). CDR1 and CDR2 (germline): MNHEY, SMNVEV (reference sequence). V lost 6 bases, J lost 4 bases, and 24 bases lay in between. This CDR3 is 17 amino acids long. For the CDR3, the DNA is TGTGCCAGCAGCCGCGACTCCAGTGTTGCGGGGACCTATGGCTACACCTTC. Translation gives CASSRDSSVAGTYGYTF.

This clone was counted a few times. The genes are TRBV18 and TRBJ1-5, with D tentatively TRBD1 (5 bases). Germline V CDR1 and CDR2: KGHSH, LQKENI. This CDR3 has 14 amino acids. Trimming removed 6 bases from V and 0 bases from J, with 9 bases in between. CDR3 DNA sequence: TGTGCCAGCTCCGCAGGGAATAGCAATCAGCCCCAGCATTTT. Translating gives CASSAGNSNQPQHF.

In this sample, this clone turned up a few times. The genes are TRBV2 and TRBJ2-3, with D possibly TRBD2 on 5 matching bases. V was pared by 6 bases and J by 0 bases, with 10 bases between. CDR1 is SNHLY and CDR2 is FYNNEI in the germline V gene. The CDR3 sequence is 14 residues long. CDR3 nucleotides: TGTGCCAGCAGGAGGGTGGACAGCACAGATACGCAGTATTTT. Its protein is CASRRVDSTDTQYF.

There are a few counts of this clone. The genes are TRBV18 and TRBJ2-5; TRBD1 matches 8 bases. V was pared by 4 bases and J by 5 bases, with 9 bases of the junction left unmatched. This CDR3 is built from 15 residues. Germline CDR1 reads KGHSH; CDR2 reads LQKENI. CDR3 nucleotide sequence: TGTGCCAGCTCACAAGACAGGGGAGTAGGGGAGACCCAGTACTTC. This sequence encodes CASSQDRGVGETQYF.

This chain joins TRBV6-5 and TRBJ1-1; D ambiguous. CDR3 length: 14 amino acids. V lost 6 bases to trimming and J lost 2 bases, with 13 bases between them. In germline, CDR1 is MNHEY, CDR2 SVGAGI. CDR3 residues: CASRSYFTNTEAFF. Here the CDR3 DNA reads TGTGCCAGCAGGTCCTACTTTACCAACACTGAAGCTTTCTTT.

V is TRBV4-3 and J is TRBJ2-5, with a weak D call TRBD2 (6 bases). The CDR3 has 16 residues. V lost 1 base and J 5 bases, leaving 17 bases between the germline ends. Germline assignment: CDR1 LGHNA and CDR2 YSLEER. The chain's CDR3 is CASSQGNGGVGETQYF. DNA of the CDR3: TGCGCCAGCAGCCAAGGGAACGGGGGAGTAGGGGAGACCCAGTACTTC.

The chain joins TRBV18 to TRBJ1-2; no reliable D call. The CDR3 covers 15 residues. Germline V gives CDR1 KGHSH, CDR2 LQKENI. The V end was cut by 2 bases, the J end by 5 bases, with 15 bases between. The CDR3 spells CASSPEDLGGYGYTF. Written as DNA, the CDR3 is TGTGCCAGCTCACCAGAGGATCTGGGAGGGTATGGCTACACCTTC.

This clone was observed a handful of times. In DNA, the CDR3 is TGTGCCTGGAGTCGGGACAGTGGAAACACCATATATTTT. Translation gives CAWSRDSGNTIYF. The chain is built from TRBV30 and TRBJ1-3, with 7 nucleotides matching TRBD1. Germline CDR1 GTSNPN, CDR2 SVGIG (reference sequence). V lost 2 bases, J lost 3 bases, and 1 base stayed unmatched. The CDR3 runs 13 residues.

Only a few counts were recorded for this clone. This sample also contains other DNA sequences that code for the same CDR3. V and J are TRBV7-2 and TRBJ2-3; 7 bases agree with TRBD2. The CDR3 extends over 16 amino acids. Germline V CDR1 and CDR2: SGHTA, FQGNSA. Trimming at V came to 1 base and at J to 0 bases, leaving 4 bases not matched to a gene. Here the CDR3 reads CASSLGPGGSTDTQYF. DNA for the CDR3: TGTGCCAGCAGCTTAGGGCCGGGAGGTAGCACAGATACGCAGTATTTT.

The V gene is TRBV7-9, the J gene TRBJ2-1, with D perhaps TRBD2 (6 bases). The CDR3 is made up of 14 amino acids. The ends were cut back, 8 bases at V and 5 bases at J, with 16 bases in the middle. From germline, CDR1 is SEHNR and CDR2 FQNEAQ (reference sequence). The CDR3 loop is CASLGGPSNNEQFF. Here the CDR3 DNA reads TGTGCCAGCCTTGGAGGGCCAAGCAACAATGAGCAGTTCTTC.

The CDR3 nucleotides read TGTGCCAGCTCACCCCTGGCGGTGGAAGATACGCAGTATTTT. Translated: CASSPLAVEDTQYF. V usage is TRBV18 and J usage is TRBJ2-3, with unresolved D. Deletions cut 3 bases from V and 5 bases from J, with 12 bases between. The CDR3 spans 14 residues. Germline V gene data show CDR1 as KGHSH and CDR2 as LQKENI.

In its sample, this clone was seen many times. The chain has TRBV29-1 and TRBJ2-5; tentative D call: TRBD1 (5 bases). This CDR3 spans 15 amino acids. Germline CDR1 and CDR2: SQVTM and ANQGSEA. V lost 3 bases, J lost 1 base, and 15 bases lay in between. The CDR3 protein is CSVDGKARAQETQYF. The DNA of the CDR3 is TGCAGCGTTGATGGGAAGGCCAGGGCCCAAGAGACCCAGTACTTC.

The chain couples TRBV29-1 to TRBJ1-1, with 7 bases that match TRBD1. Germline trimming cut 4 bases from V and 4 bases from J; bases unmatched to any gene: 6. This CDR3 has 13 residues. CDR1 is SQVTM and CDR2 is ANQGSEA in the germline V gene. This chain's CDR3 is CSVAQGGGTEAFF. The DNA for the CDR3 is TGCAGCGTTGCCCAGGGGGGAGGCACTGAAGCTTTCTTT.

The CDR3 bases are TGTGCCAGCACCTCCGAGGCCTCGAACACTGAAGCTTTCTTT. Its translation: CASTSEASNTEAFF. The V and J genes are TRBV7-3 and TRBJ1-1; D unresolved. Germline V gene sequence: CDR1 SGHTA, CDR2 FQGTGA. The CDR3 has 14 amino acids. Trimming pared 7 bases from V and 1 base from J, leaving 13 bases between.

The genes are TRBV5-4 and TRBJ1-1; D is possibly TRBD1 (5 bases). Trimming stripped 0 bases from V and 4 bases from J, with 10 bases between. The CDR3 spans 14 residues. Germline loops: CDR1 SGHNT, CDR2 YYREEE (reference sequence). CDR3 sequence: CASSLDRGSTEAFF. The CDR3 region has the DNA TGTGCCAGCAGCTTGGACCGGGGGAGCACTGAAGCTTTCTTT.

The chain has TRBV5-1 and TRBJ1-1, with a possible D match to TRBD1 (5 bases). Germline CDR1 SGHRS, CDR2 YFSETQ. This CDR3 has 15 residues. V lost 0 bases to trimming and J lost 4 bases, with 13 bases between them. The CDR3 here is CASSLGGGMSTEAFF. CDR3 nucleotides: TGCGCCAGCAGCTTGGGGGGCGGAATGAGCACTGAAGCTTTCTTT. The whole variable domain, remainder taken from reference TRBV5-1 and TRBJ1-1, is KAGVTQTPRYLIKTRGQQVTLSCSPISGHRSVSWYQQTPGQGLQFLFEYFSETQRNKGNFPGRFSGRQFSNSRSEMNVSTLELGDSALYLCASSLGGGMSTEAFFGQGTRLTVV.

The chain uses TRBV10-3 and TRBJ2-3, with 11 bases fitting TRBD2. The CDR3 loop spans 16 amino acids. Germline CDR1 ENHRY, CDR2 SYGVKD. The V and J ends lost 3 bases and 7 bases, in that order; junction bases with no gene match: 9. The chain's CDR3 is CAISERTSGSINTQYF. The CDR3 DNA is TGTGCCATCAGTGAACGAACTAGCGGGAGTATCAATACGCAGTATTTT.

In this sample, this clone turned up a few times. The chain is built from TRBV29-1 and TRBJ2-1, with 8 positions matching TRBD2. V shed 2 bases, J shed 5 bases, and the junction held 8 bases outside the gene matches. The germline V gene has CDR1 SQVTM and CDR2 ANQGSEA. The CDR3 extends over 15 amino acids. CDR3 nucleotides: TGCAGCGTTGAAAATACGGGACTAGTTAACAATGAGCAGTTCTTC. Translated: CSVENTGLVNNEQFF.